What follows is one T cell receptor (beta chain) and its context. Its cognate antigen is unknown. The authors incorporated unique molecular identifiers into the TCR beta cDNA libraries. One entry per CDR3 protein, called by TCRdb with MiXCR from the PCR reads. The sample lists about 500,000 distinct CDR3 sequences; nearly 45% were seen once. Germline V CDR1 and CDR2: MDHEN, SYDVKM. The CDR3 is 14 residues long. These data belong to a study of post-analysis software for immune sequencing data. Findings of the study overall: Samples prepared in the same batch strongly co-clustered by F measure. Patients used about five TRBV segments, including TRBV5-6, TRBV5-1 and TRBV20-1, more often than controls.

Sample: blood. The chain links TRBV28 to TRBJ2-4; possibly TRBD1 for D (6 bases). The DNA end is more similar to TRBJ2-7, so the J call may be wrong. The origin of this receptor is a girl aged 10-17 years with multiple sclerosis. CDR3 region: CASDKGENTYEQYF. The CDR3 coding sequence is TGTGCCAGCGATAAGGGGGAGAATACCTACGAGCAGTACTTC.